This entry describes one T cell receptor beta chain. Its cognate antigen is unknown. The sample is drawn from a study of OX40 agonist ivuxolimab in advanced cancers. Study context: Ivuxolimab is a fully human IgG2 antibody that activates OX40 (CD134). A mean age of approximately 64 years, range roughly 20 to 90, was recorded, and 80% to 90% were male.

Overall study results and limits: At 0.1 to 3.0 mg/kg, CD4+ and CD8+ blood T cells expanded clonally by week 6.

Here immunoSEQ multiplex PCR was the method, and the copy in TCRdb shows in-frame clones only, minus some. The repertoire holds about 83,000 clones, with 92% as singletons. Deletions cut 10 bases from V and 2 bases from J, with 15 bases between. The V gene's germline CDR1 is MDHEN and CDR2 SYDVKM. The CDR3 covers 13 residues. Sequenced here: CD4+ or CD8+ T cells sorted from blood, sampled in a trial of the OX40 agonist ivuxolimab. The TCR originated in an adult with an advanced solid tumor such as melanoma, head and neck, liver or kidney cancer. The rearrangement uses TRBV28 and TRBJ2-7; D is uncertain. For the CDR3, the DNA is TGTGCCACCCAAGGCCTGATGACCTACGAGCAGTACTTC. This translates into CATQGLMTYEQYF.